This T cell receptor (beta chain) was found in a study of identical twins. cDNA carried unique molecular identifiers, and a universal primer site was added by template switching. TCRdb passed the 5' RACE reads through MiXCR, listing each CDR3 protein once. The sample lists approximately 680,000 distinct CDR3 sequences; just over 7% were seen once. The CDR3 loop spans 18 amino acids. The ends lost 5 bases at V and 0 bases at J; junction bases unmatched: 11. Germline loops: CDR1 DFQATT, CDR2 SNEGSKA (reference sequence). Broader study findings: Invariant MAIT and iNKT cells are populations that could partly confound zero-insertion analyses.

This clonotype has more than one count but fewer than ten. Its antigen is unknown. This same sample was also taken into another study, of yellow fever vaccine responses in identical twins.

This TCR was sampled from a woman between 18 and 30 years old in good health. The chain recombines TRBV20-1 with TRBJ2-3, with 13 bases matching TRBD2. The sequencing sample was made of PBMCs. The CDR3 DNA reads as TGCAGTGCTCGCAGGACTAGCGGGGGCTCTACTAGCACAGATACGCAGTATTTT. Protein: CSARRTSGGSTSTDTQYF.